This is a list of T cell receptor beta chains from one sample in a study of blood T cell repertoires in COVID-19. Sequenced by immunoSEQ multiplex PCR; TCRdb stores in-frame clones only, minus some. This sample yields roughly 250,000 clones, of which around nine tenths are seen a single time; around 0.99% belongs to the top ten. The material sequenced was peripheral blood. These receptors were obtained from a woman aged 40 to 50 who had recovered from COVID-19. Both conserved end residues are part of each CDR3. D genes are given only for firm matches. Rows may omit the clone size; those that give it use once, few, many or a size class.

>TRBJ1-6|TRBV7-2|-|-
TGTGCCAGCAGCTCGGCAGGGAGGTCACCCCTCCACTTT
CASSSAGRSPLHF
>TRBJ2-3|TRBV11-3|TRBD2|-
TGTGCCAGCAGCTCCCGCGCTAGCGGGGTCAGCACAGATACGCAGTATTTT
CASSSRASGVSTDTQYF
>TRBJ1-1|TRBV10-3|-|-
TGTGCCATCAGTGAGAGTGGACAGCACACTGAAGCTTTCTTT
CAISESGQHTEAFF
>TRBJ2-1|TRBV19|-|-
TGTGCCAGTAACGCCCCTCAGAGGAGCTACAATGAGCAGTTCTTC
CASNAPQRSYNEQFF
>TRBJ2-2|TRBV5-4|-|-
TGTGCCAGCAGCCGGGAGAACACCGGGGAGCTGTTTTTT
CASSRENTGELFF
>TRBJ2-1|TRBV5-1|TRBD2|-
TGCGCCAGCACCCCGGGGGGGCGGGGACTTTCCTACAATGAGCAGTTCTTC
CASTPGGRGLSYNEQFF
>TRBJ2-1|TRBV6-5|TRBD1|-
TGTGCCAGCACCCAGACAGGGGCCTCCTACAATGAGCAGTTCTTC
CASTQTGASYNEQFF
>TRBJ2-5|TRBV7-2|TRBD1|-
TGTGCCAGCAGCTCCCACCCAAGGACAGGGATGCCACAAGAGACCCAGTACTTC
CASSSHPRTGMPQETQYF
>TRBJ1-5|TRBV18|-|-
TGTGCCAGCTCACCAGGGCAGGCCGGTAGCAATCAGCCCCAGCATTTT
CASSPGQAGSNQPQHF
>TRBJ2-3|TRBV27|-|-
TGTGCCAGCACCAGAGTGGGGGCCTACGGAGATACGCAGTATTTT
CASTRVGAYGDTQYF
>TRBJ2-2|TRBV27|TRBD1|-
TGTGCCAGCAGCCCGGGACAGGGGACCGGGGAGCTGTTTTTT
CASSPGQGTGELFF
>TRBJ1-4|TRBV6-5|-|-
TGTGCCAGCGGGGATGGGAGGGAAAAACTGTTTTTT
CASGDGREKLFF
>TRBJ2-1|TRBV11-2|TRBD2|once
TGTGCCAGCAGCTTCCCCGGCCTAGCGGGAGAACGCAATGAGCAGTTCTTC
CASSFPGLAGERNEQFF
>TRBJ1-2|TRBV19|-|-
TGTGCCAGTAGTCCGGGGGTTGGCGTCTATGGCTACACCTTC
CASSPGVGVYGYTF
>TRBJ1-1|TRBV4-1|-|-
TGCGCCAGCAGCCAAGCTGGGGGGTACACTGAAGCTTTCTTT
CASSQAGGYTEAFF
>TRBJ2-3|TRBV11-1|-|-
TGTGCCAGCAGCCCCCCCCTAGCAGCTAGCACAGATACGCAGTATTTT
CASSPPLAASTDTQYF
>TRBJ1-3|TRBV27|-|-
TGTGCCAGCAGTTTATCGGGGAGCTCTGGAAACACCATATATTTT
CASSLSGSSGNTIYF
>TRBJ2-5|TRBV11-2|TRBD1|-
TGTGCCAGCAGCCCCCGTCCGGGACAGGGGGCTTGGGAGACCCAGTACTTC
CASSPRPGQGAWETQYF
>TRBJ2-6|TRBV7-9|TRBD1|-
TGTGCCAGCAGCCGCCAGGGGGCAGTCTCTGGGGCCAACGTCCTGACTTTC
CASSRQGAVSGANVLTF
>TRBJ1-2|TRBV19|-|-
TGTGCCAGTAGTATAGCTGGGGGCGCCTCCTATGGCTACACCTTC
CASSIAGGASYGYTF
>TRBJ2-4|TRBV3-1/TRBV3-2|-|-
TGTGCCAGCAGCCAAGGGAGTCCACACCCAAACATTCAGTACTTC
CASSQGSPHPNIQYF
>TRBJ2-5|TRBV6-2/TRBV6-3|-|-
TGTGCCAGCAGCCCTGCCGGGGTAGGGACCCAGTACTTC
CASSPAGVGTQYF
>TRBJ1-6|TRBV11-3|-|-
TGTGCCAGCAGCCCAAGAAGCCGGACAGCCCATAATTCACCCCTCCACTTT
CASSPRSRTAHNSPLHF
>TRBJ2-1|TRBV12-3/TRBV12-4|-|-
TGTGCCAGCAGCCCCGCGTATGAGCAGTTCTTC
CASSPAYEQFF
>TRBJ2-5|TRBV6-1|TRBD2|-
TGTGCCAGCAGTGAAAGACTAGCGGGAGGGGGCCAAGAGACCCAGTACTTC
CASSERLAGGGQETQYF
>TRBJ2-3|TRBV24-1|TRBD2|-
TGTGCCACCAGTGATCCTAGCGGGACCACAGATACGCAGTATTTT
CATSDPSGTTDTQYF
>TRBJ2-2|TRBV14|TRBD1|-
TGTGCCAGCAGCCAAATGGGGACAGGAAACACCGGGGAGCTGTTTTTT
CASSQMGTGNTGELFF
>TRBJ1-2|TRBV5-5|TRBD1|once
TGTGCCAGCAGCCCCGGGACAGAACTCTATGGCTACACCTTC
CASSPGTELYGYTF
>TRBJ2-5|TRBV19|TRBD2|-
TGTGCCAGTAGTCCCCGGACTAGTCGGGAGACCCAGTACTTC
CASSPRTSRETQYF
>TRBJ2-2|TRBV9|-|few
TGTGCCAGCAGCGTAGCAGACACCGGGGAGCTGTTTTTT
CASSVADTGELFF
>TRBJ2-1|TRBV7-9|-|-
TGTGCCAGCAGCTTAAGTCGGGACACAGGCTACAATGAGCAGTTCTTC
CASSLSRDTGYNEQFF
>TRBJ1-3|TRBV9|-|-
TGTGCCAGCAGCCTGGAGGGACGCTCTGGAAACACCATATATTTT
CASSLEGRSGNTIYF
>TRBJ1-1|TRBV14|TRBD1|-
TGTGCCAGCAGCCAAAGGACAGGGCGTATGACTGAAGCTTTCTTT
CASSQRTGRMTEAFF
>TRBJ2-2|TRBV6-2/TRBV6-3|TRBD2|-
TGTGCCAGCAGTAGAACTAGCGGGGCGAACACCGGGGAGCTGTTTTTT
CASSRTSGANTGELFF
>TRBJ1-6|TRBV28|TRBD1|-
TGTGCCAGCGCGCCGGGACAGGGGTTCTATAATTCACCCCTCCACTTT
CASAPGQGFYNSPLHF
>TRBJ1-6|TRBV9|-|-
TGTGCCAGCAGCGTAGGCCCCACAGGCAGGGCGGATAATTCACCCCTCCACTTT
CASSVGPTGRADNSPLHF
>TRBJ2-7|TRBV7-2|-|-
TGTGCCAGCAGCTTAGGTGGAGTTAGGGGATTGTACGAGCAGTACTTC
CASSLGGVRGLYEQYF
>TRBJ2-5|TRBV3-1/TRBV3-2|TRBD2|-
TGTGCCAGCAGCCAAGGGGCGGGAGGGTCTCGGGGCCAGTACTTC
CASSQGAGGSRGQYF
>TRBJ1-2|TRBV9|-|-
TGTGCCAGCAGCGTAGGGGGCAGGTCTGGCTACACCTTC
CASSVGGRSGYTF
>TRBJ2-1|TRBV7-9|-|-
TGTGCCAGCAGCCCCACTACGTTCTCCGCTCACAATGAGCAGTTCTTC
CASSPTTFSAHNEQFF
>TRBJ1-6|TRBV7-3|-|-
TGTGCCAGCAGCTTAACCCAGCAGAGAGGGTCACCCCTCCACTTT
CASSLTQQRGSPLHF
>TRBJ1-1|TRBV7-3|-|-
TGTGCCAGCAGCTACCCATTCGGGACTGAAGCTTTCTTT
CASSYPFGTEAFF
>TRBJ1-5|TRBV2|TRBD1|-
TGTGCCAGCAGAACCGGGACAGGGAAGGTTCAGCCCCAGCATTTT
CASRTGTGKVQPQHF
>TRBJ1-5|TRBV12-1|-|-
TGTGCCAGCAGCCCCCAGGAGACAGACAATAGCAATCAGCCCCAGCATTTT
CASSPQETDNSNQPQHF
>TRBJ2-1|TRBV19|TRBD1|once
TGTGCCAGTAGTCCACGGACAGGGAGAGATCCCTACAATGAGCAGTTCTTC
CASSPRTGRDPYNEQFF
>TRBJ2-1|TRBV3-1/TRBV3-2|-|-
TGTGCCAGCGCGAGACTAGGCCGGGCAAATGAGCAGTTCTTC
CASARLGRANEQFF